The clone carrying this TCR beta chain was recorded a few times. Its antigen is not identified. The data were taken from a study of identical twins. The study, taken as a whole, reports: Part of the zero-insertion signal could reflect confounding by invariant MAIT and iNKT cells.

This CDR3 has 14 amino acids. Via MiXCR, TCRdb re-called the 5' RACE reads, giving one row per CDR3 protein. This table holds a few hundred thousand distinct CDR3 sequences, less than 9.5% found once. These data are also associated with another study on yellow fever vaccine responses in identical twins.

This chain connects TRBV21-1 to TRBJ2-1; no check of the table's D call, TRBD1, against the DNA was made. TRBV21-1 is a pseudogene locus. The sample comprised CD8+ T cells sorted from blood. This receptor was identified in a young woman in good health. Here the CDR3 reads CASSKARGHNEQFF. CDR3 sequence (DNA): TGTGCCAGCAGCAAAGCCAGGGGCCACAATGAGCAGTTCTTC.